What follows is one T cell receptor beta chain and its context. What it binds is unknown. As every portion of the isolated RNA was reverse transcribed, the sequencing read expressed TCRB transcripts. Clones were read by immunoSEQ multiplex PCR, and TCRdb kept only the in-frame ones, dropping some. The sample lists almost 350,000 clones, approximately 8% occurring once. This sample was taken from a study of beta chain features in type 1 diabetes. Post-sort purity exceeded 95% for all sorted populations. The CDR3 spans 13 residues. With V trimmed by 3 bases and J by 6 bases, 1 base remained unmatched. Germline CDR1 is MGHRA and CDR2 is YSYEKL. Study conclusions and caveats: Reduced insertions and increased deletions marked VDJ junctions in type 1 diabetes patients. The influence of HLA type on TCRB rearrangement stayed undetermined. Patients' naive, central memory and regulatory TCRB repertoires appeared more alike than those of healthy donors.

This clonotype was sampled from a woman younger than 35 in good health. V gene TRBV4-1 combines with J gene TRBJ2-2; 7 bases fit TRBD2. The sample comprised central memory CD4+ T cells from blood. The CDR3 nucleotides are TGCGCCAGCAGCCACCGGGAGGCCGGGGAGCTGTTTTTT. Translation gives CASSHREAGELFF.